This T cell receptor (beta chain) was captured in a study of blood T cell repertoires in COVID-19. On this clone itself: The junction departs from germline at one end; a sequencing error may be responsible.

The CDR3 extends over 14 amino acids. CDR1 is SGHTA, CDR2 FQGNSA, per germline. Libraries were prepared by immunoSEQ multiplex PCR; TCRdb keeps only in-frame clonotypes and omits some of them. The sample consists of 300,000 to 350,000 clones, around 85% of them appearing once. What was sequenced was PBMCs or T cells enriched from blood (not recorded which). The chain is built from TRBV7-2 and TRBJ2-1, with D unresolved. This clonotype was obtained from a man in his thirties or forties who had recovered from COVID-19. In DNA form, the CDR3 reads TGTGCCAGCAGCTTAGGTATCGGTGGCGGAGCCACCATCTTC. Translation: CASSLGIGGGATIF.